This T cell receptor beta chain was recorded in a study of blood T cell repertoires in COVID-19. With 6 bases removed from V and 6 bases from J, the gap between germline ends came to 9 bases. The V gene's germline CDR1 is DFQATT and CDR2 SNEGSKA (reference sequence). The CDR3 is made up of 11 amino acids. In its sample, this clone was seen once. Distinct nucleotide sequences in the sample also encode this CDR3. Profiled with immunoSEQ multiplex PCR; TCRdb holds only in-frame clones, not every one. The sample contains some 250,000 clones, 91% of which appear only once. The specimen sequenced was PBMCs or T cells enriched from blood (not recorded which). The clonotype comes from a human donor in a cohort exposed to, infected with or recovered from COVID-19 (not recorded which). The donor label of this sample is uncertain. J is TRBJ2-1 and V is TRBV20-1; no clear D gene. The CDR3 coding sequence is TGCAGTGCGAGACTGGCCAATGAGCAGTTCTTC. Protein sequence: CSARLANEQFF.